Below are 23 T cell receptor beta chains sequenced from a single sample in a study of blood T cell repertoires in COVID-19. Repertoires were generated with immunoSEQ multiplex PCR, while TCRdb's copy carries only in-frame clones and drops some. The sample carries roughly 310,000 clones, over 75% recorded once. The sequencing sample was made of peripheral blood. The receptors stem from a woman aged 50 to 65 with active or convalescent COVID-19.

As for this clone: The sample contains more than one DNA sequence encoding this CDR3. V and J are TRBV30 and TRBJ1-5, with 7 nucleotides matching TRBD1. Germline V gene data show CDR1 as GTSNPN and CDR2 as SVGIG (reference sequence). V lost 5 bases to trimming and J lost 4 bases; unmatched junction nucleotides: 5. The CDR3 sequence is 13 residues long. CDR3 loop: CAWGNRGNQPQHF. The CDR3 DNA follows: TGTGCCTGGGGTAACAGGGGAAATCAGCCCCAGCATTTT.

Here the CDR3 reads CATRTGGSDEQYF. CDR3 sequence (DNA): TGTGCCACACGGACAGGAGGATCCGACGAGCAGTACTTC. This chain connects TRBV7-2 to TRBJ2-7; TRBD1 agrees at 7 bases. V lost 10 bases to trimming and J lost 5 bases; unmatched junction nucleotides: 11. Germline values: CDR1 SGHTA, CDR2 FQGNSA. This CDR3 is built from 13 residues.

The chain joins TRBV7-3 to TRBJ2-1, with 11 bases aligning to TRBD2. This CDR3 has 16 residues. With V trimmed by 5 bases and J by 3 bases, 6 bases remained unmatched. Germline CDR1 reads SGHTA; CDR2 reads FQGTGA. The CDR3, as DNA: TGTGCCAGCAGCCCCGGGACTAGCGGATTCTACAATGAGCAGTTCTTC. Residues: CASSPGTSGFYNEQFF.

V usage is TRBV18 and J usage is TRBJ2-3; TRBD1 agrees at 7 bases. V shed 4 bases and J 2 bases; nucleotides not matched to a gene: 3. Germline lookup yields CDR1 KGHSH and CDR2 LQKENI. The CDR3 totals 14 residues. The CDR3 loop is CASSRDSVTDTQYF. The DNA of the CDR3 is TGTGCCAGCTCACGGGACAGCGTCACAGATACGCAGTATTTT.

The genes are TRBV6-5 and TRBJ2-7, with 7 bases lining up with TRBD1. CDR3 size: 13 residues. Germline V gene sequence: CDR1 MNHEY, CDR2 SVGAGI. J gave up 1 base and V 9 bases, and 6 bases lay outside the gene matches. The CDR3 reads CASKGGTSYEQYF. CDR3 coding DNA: TGTGCCAGTAAAGGGGGCACTTCCTACGAGCAGTACTTC.

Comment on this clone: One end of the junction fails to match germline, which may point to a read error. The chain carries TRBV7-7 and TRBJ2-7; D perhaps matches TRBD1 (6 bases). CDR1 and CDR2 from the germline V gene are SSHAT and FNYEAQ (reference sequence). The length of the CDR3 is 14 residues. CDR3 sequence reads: CASSPGQGNYEQYF. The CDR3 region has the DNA TGTGCTAGCAGCCCGGGGCAGGGGAACTACGAGCAGTACTTC.

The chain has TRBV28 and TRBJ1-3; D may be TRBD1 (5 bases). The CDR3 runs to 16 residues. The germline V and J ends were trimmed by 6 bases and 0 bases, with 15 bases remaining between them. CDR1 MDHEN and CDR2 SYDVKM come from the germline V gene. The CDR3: CASSPRRVLSGNTIYF. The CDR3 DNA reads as TGTGCCAGCAGCCCGCGCAGGGTTCTCTCTGGAAACACCATATATTTT.

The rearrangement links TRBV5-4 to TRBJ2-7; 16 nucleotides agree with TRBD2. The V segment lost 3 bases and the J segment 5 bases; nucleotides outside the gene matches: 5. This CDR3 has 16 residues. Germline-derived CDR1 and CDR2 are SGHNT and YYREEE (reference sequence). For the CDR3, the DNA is TGTGCCAGCAGCTGGGGGACTAGCGGGAGGGACCACGAGCAGTACTTC. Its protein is CASSWGTSGRDHEQYF.

CDR3 residues: CASSTGTSGRTANEQFF. The DNA of the CDR3 is TGTGCCAGCAGCACCGGGACTAGCGGGAGGACAGCCAATGAGCAGTTCTTC. The chain carries TRBV5-4 and TRBJ2-1; 15 bases are shared with TRBD2. Germline-derived CDR1 and CDR2 are SGHNT and YYREEE (reference sequence). V gave up 4 bases and J gave up 6 bases; unmatched junction bases: 8. This CDR3 region has 17 residues.

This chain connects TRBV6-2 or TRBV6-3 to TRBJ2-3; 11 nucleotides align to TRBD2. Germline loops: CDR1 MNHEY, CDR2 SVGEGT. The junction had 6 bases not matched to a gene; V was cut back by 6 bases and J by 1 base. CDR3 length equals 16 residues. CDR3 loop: CASSPLAGGRTDTQYF. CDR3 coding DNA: TGTGCCAGCAGCCCCCTAGCGGGGGGCCGCACAGATACGCAGTATTTT.

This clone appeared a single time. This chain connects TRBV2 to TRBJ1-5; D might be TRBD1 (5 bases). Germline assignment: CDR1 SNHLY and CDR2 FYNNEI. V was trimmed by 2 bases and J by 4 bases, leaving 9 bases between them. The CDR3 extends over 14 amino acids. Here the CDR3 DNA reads TGTGCCAGCAGTGAATCCGGGGGGAATCAGCCCCAGCATTTT. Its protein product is CASSESGGNQPQHF.

The CDR3 is CASSISLWAGSYNEQFF. CDR3 nucleotides: TGTGCCAGCAGTATAAGTTTGTGGGCGGGCTCCTACAATGAGCAGTTCTTC. The V gene is TRBV27, the J gene TRBJ2-1; perhaps TRBD2 as D (5 bases). The CDR3 covers 17 residues. CDR1 and CDR2 from the germline V gene are MNHEY and SMNVEV (reference sequence). Trimming cost V 5 bases and J 0 bases, with 17 bases left between them.

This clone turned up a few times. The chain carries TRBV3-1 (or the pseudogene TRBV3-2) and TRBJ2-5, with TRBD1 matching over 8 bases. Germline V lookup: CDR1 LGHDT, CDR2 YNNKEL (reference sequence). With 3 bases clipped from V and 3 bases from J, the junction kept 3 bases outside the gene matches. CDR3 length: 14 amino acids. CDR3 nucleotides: TGTGCCAGCAGCCATGCGGACAGGGAAGAGACCCAGTACTTC. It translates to CASSHADREETQYF.

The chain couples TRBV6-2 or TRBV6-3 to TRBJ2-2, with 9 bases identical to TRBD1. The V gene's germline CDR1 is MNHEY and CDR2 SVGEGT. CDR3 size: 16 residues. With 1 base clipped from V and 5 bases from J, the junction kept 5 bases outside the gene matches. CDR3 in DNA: TGTGCCAGCAGTTACTACACCGGGACAGGGACCGGGGAGCTGTTTTTT. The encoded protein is CASSYYTGTGTGELFF.

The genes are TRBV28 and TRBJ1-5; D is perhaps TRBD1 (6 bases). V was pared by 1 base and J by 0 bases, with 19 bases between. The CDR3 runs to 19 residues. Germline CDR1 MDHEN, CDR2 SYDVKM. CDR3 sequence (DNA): TGTGCCAGCAGTTTATTTAGTTTCAGGGGCGAAAATAGCAATCAGCCCCAGCATTTT. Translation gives CASSLFSFRGENSNQPQHF.

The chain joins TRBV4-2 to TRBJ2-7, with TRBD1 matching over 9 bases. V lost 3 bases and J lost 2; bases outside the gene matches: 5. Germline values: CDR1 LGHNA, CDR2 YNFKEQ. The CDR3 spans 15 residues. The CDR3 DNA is TGTGCCAGCAGCCATGACAGGGGGTCGCCCTACGAGCAGTACTTC. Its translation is CASSHDRGSPYEQYF.

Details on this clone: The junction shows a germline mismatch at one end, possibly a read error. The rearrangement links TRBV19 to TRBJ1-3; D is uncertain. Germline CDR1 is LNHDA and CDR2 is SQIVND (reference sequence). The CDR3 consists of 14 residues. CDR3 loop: CASTIGSSGNTIYF. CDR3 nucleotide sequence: TGTGCCAGTACTATAGGGAGCTCTGGAAACACCATATATTTT.

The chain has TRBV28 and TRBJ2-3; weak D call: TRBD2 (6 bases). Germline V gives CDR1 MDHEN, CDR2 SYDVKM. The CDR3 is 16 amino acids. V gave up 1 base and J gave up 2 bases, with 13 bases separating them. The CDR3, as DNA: TGTGCCAGCAGTTTATCGTCTGGGGGGAACACAGATACGCAGTATTTT. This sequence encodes CASSLSSGGNTDTQYF.

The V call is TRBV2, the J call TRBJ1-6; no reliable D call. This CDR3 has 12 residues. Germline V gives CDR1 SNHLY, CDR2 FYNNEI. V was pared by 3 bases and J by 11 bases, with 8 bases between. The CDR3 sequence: CASSDQRPPLHF. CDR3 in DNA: TGTGCCAGCAGTGATCAGAGGCCACCCCTCCACTTT.

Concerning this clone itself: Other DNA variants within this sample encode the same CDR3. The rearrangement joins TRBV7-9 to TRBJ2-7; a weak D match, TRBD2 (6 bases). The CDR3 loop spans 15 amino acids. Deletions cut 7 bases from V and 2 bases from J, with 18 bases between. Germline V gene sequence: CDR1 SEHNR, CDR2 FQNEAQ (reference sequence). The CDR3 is CASTPGDGRAYEQYF. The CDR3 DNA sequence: TGTGCCAGCACCCCCGGGGACGGGAGAGCCTACGAGCAGTACTTC.

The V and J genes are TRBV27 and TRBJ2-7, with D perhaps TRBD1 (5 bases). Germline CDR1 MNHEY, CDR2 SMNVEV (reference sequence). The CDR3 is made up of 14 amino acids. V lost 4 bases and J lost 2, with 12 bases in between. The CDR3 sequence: CASSSRQKPYEQYF. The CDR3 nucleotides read TGTGCCAGCAGTTCTAGACAGAAACCCTACGAGCAGTACTTC.

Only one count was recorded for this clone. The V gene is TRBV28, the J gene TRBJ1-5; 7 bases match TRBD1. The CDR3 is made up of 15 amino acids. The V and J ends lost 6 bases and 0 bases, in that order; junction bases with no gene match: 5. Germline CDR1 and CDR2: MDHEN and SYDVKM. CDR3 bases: TGTGCCAGCAGGGCACAGGGGCCTAGCAATCAGCCCCAGCATTTT. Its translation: CASRAQGPSNQPQHF.

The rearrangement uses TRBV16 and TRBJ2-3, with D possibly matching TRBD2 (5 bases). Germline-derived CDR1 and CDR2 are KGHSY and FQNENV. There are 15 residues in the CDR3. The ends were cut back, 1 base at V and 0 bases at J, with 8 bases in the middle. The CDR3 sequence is CASSQFRESTDTQYF. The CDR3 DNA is TGTGCCAGCAGCCAATTCCGGGAAAGCACAGATACGCAGTATTTT.